The 29 T cell receptor beta chains below come from one sample, sequenced in a study of long-term antiretroviral therapy in people with HIV. The assay used was immunoSEQ (version v3.0), run at survey level. Sequenced by immunoSEQ multiplex PCR; TCRdb stores in-frame clones only, minus some. This table has 22,000 or so clones, more than 75% appearing once. The sample in question was unsorted PBMCs, obtained approximately 2.6 years after starting antiretroviral therapy. These TCRs come from a woman aged 50 to 65 with HIV.

This CDR3 is CASSERQGMNTEAFF. DNA for the CDR3: TGTGCCAGCAGCGAGCGACAGGGGATGAACACTGAAGCTTTCTTT. The chain carries TRBV7-9 and TRBJ1-1, with TRBD1 matching over 8 bases. This CDR3 is 15 amino acids long. V lost 5 bases, J lost 0 bases, and 5 bases stayed unmatched. Germline assignment: CDR1 SEHNR and CDR2 FQNEAQ (reference sequence).

This chain uses TRBV6-5 with TRBJ2-7, with 7 bases fitting TRBD1. The CDR3 has 13 residues. V shed 5 bases, J shed 2 bases, and the junction held 3 bases outside the gene matches. The V gene's germline CDR1 is MNHEY and CDR2 SVGAGI. The CDR3: CASSKTGTYEQYF. CDR3 in DNA: TGTGCCAGCAGTAAGACAGGGACCTACGAGCAGTACTTC.

The rearrangement joins TRBV18 to TRBJ2-2, with a possible D match to TRBD2 (6 bases). The V gene lost 0 bases and the J gene lost 3 bases, with 8 bases spanning the gap. The germline gives CDR1 KGHSH, CDR2 LQKENI. This CDR3 spans 15 amino acids. The CDR3 DNA is TGTGCCAGCTCACCACCCGGAGGGTACACCGGGGAGCTGTTTTTT. It codes for CASSPPGGYTGELFF.

V and J are TRBV6-5 and TRBJ1-5; possible D gene TRBD1, 5 bases. V was trimmed by 0 bases and J by 6 bases, leaving 12 bases between them. The CDR3 is 15 residues long. Per germline, CDR1 MNHEY and CDR2 SVGAGI. The CDR3 DNA sequence: TGTGCCAGCAGTTACTCGGGTCAGGGAGGTCAGCCCCAGCATTTT. Its protein is CASSYSGQGGQPQHF.

This sequence joins TRBV2 and TRBJ2-2; TRBD1 might be the D (6 bases). V was pared by 3 bases and J by 1 base, with 15 bases between. Germline values: CDR1 SNHLY, CDR2 FYNNEI. The CDR3 is made up of 17 amino acids. CDR3 DNA sequence: TGTGCCAGCAGTGAGGGGGCCCGGGGCCAGAACACCGGGGAGCTGTTTTTT. Protein sequence: CASSEGARGQNTGELFF.

The V call is TRBV7-2, the J call TRBJ1-5; 9 bases align to TRBD1. With 4 bases clipped from V and 3 bases from J, the junction kept 13 bases outside the gene matches. CDR3 size: 18 residues. Germline-derived CDR1 and CDR2 are SGHTA and FQGNSA. The CDR3 DNA reads TGTGCCAGCAGCTGGACCGGGACAGGGCGGGTAGTCAATCAGCCCCAGCATTTT. Its translation: CASSWTGTGRVVNQPQHF.

The chain carries TRBV10-3 and TRBJ2-2; tentative D call: TRBD2 (5 bases). Per the germline V gene, CDR1 is ENHRY and CDR2 is SYGVKD. The CDR3 runs to 15 residues. V gave up 7 bases and J gave up 1 base, with 13 bases separating them. The chain's CDR3 is CAINPSGGNTGELFF. The CDR3 DNA follows: TGTGCCATCAACCCCAGCGGAGGGAACACCGGGGAGCTGTTTTTT.

This chain connects TRBV25-1 to TRBJ2-6; D is possibly TRBD1 or TRBD2 (6 bases each). The CDR3 runs 15 residues. From germline, CDR1 is MGHDK and CDR2 SYGVNS. V was cut by 7 bases and J by 2 bases, with 12 bases left in between. The chain's CDR3 is CASNLGGAGANVLTF. As DNA, the CDR3 is TGTGCCAGCAACCTCGGGGGCGCTGGGGCCAACGTCCTGACTTTC.

The chain is built from TRBV28 and TRBJ1-2, with TRBD1 identical over 9 bases. In germline, CDR1 is MDHEN, CDR2 SYDVKM. There are 15 residues in the CDR3. Losses at the gene ends were 4 bases for V and 4 bases for J; bases not matched to a gene: 7. CDR3: CASSSTGGVGYGYTF. The CDR3 DNA is TGTGCCAGCAGTTCCACAGGGGGCGTCGGCTATGGCTACACCTTC.

The rearrangement joins TRBV28 to TRBJ2-3; 13 nucleotides line up with TRBD2. The trim removed 5 bases at V and 11 bases at J, leaving 7 bases unmatched. The CDR3 consists of 14 residues. Germline-derived CDR1 and CDR2 are MDHEN and SYDVKM. In DNA form, the CDR3 reads TGTGCCAGCAGTCGGACTAGCGGGAGTGGGGGGCAGTATTTT. Protein: CASSRTSGSGGQYF.

The J gene is TRBJ1-5, the V gene TRBV14; no clear D gene. This CDR3 comprises 12 residues. Germline lookup yields CDR1 SGHDN and CDR2 FVKESK. Trimming took 4 bases from V and 6 from J, leaving 7 bases between them. The CDR3 DNA reads as TGTGCCAGCAGCCTCTTTACTCAGCCCCAGCATTTT. Its protein product is CASSLFTQPQHF. Full variable domain (remainder filled in from reference TRBV14 and TRBJ1-5): EAGVTQFPSHSVIEKGQTVTLRCDPISGHDNLYWYRRVMGKEIKFLLHFVKESKQDESGMPNNRFLAERTGGTYSTLKVQPAELEDSGVYFCASSLFTQPQHFGDGTRLSIL.

This chain links TRBV6-5 with TRBJ2-1; TRBD1 matches 7 bases. The ends lost 5 bases at V and 7 bases at J; junction bases unmatched: 2. Germline-derived CDR1 and CDR2 are MNHEY and SVGAGI. This CDR3 region has 12 residues. In nucleotides, the CDR3 is TGTGCCAGCAGTATACAGGGGAATGAGCAGTTCTTC. This encodes CASSIQGNEQFF.

This chain uses TRBV2 with TRBJ2-3; 9 positions match TRBD2. Germline V gene data show CDR1 as SNHLY and CDR2 as FYNNEI. The CDR3 runs 17 residues. After removal of 7 bases from V and 3 bases from J, the junction contained 14 bases not matched to a gene. The CDR3 DNA follows: TGTGCCAGCAACCAGCGGGAGGTCCCGACCGAGACAGATACGCAGTATTTT. As protein: CASNQREVPTETDTQYF.

The chain carries TRBV19 and TRBJ1-3; D not resolved. With 4 bases removed from V and 1 base from J, the gap between germline ends came to 2 bases. In germline, CDR1 is LNHDA, CDR2 SQIVND (reference sequence). The CDR3 extends over 12 amino acids. The CDR3 sequence is CASSNSGNTIYF. DNA for the CDR3: TGTGCCAGTAGTAATTCTGGAAACACCATATATTTT.

V usage is TRBV28 and J usage is TRBJ2-2, with 11 bases that match TRBD2. The germline V gene has CDR1 MDHEN and CDR2 SYDVKM. After removal of 10 bases from V and 6 bases from J, the junction contained 22 bases not matched to a gene. CDR3 length: 19 amino acids. CDR3 in DNA: TGTGCCACCTCTGGCTCTACTAGCGGGAGCTATTGGTGGGCCGGGGAGCTGTTTTTT. Translating it yields CATSGSTSGSYWWAGELFF.

In its sample, this clone was seen once. This chain links TRBV4-1 with TRBJ2-2, with D unclear. CDR1 MGHRA and CDR2 YSYEKL come from the germline V gene. This CDR3 region has 16 residues. V lost 3 bases and J lost 3, with 14 bases in between. This CDR3 is CASSHGPKSYTGELFF. In nucleotides, the CDR3 is TGCGCCAGCAGCCATGGCCCCAAGAGTTACACCGGGGAGCTGTTTTTT.

The chain has TRBV28 and TRBJ2-7, with D tentatively TRBD1 (6 bases). The CDR3 runs to 20 residues. The germline V gene has CDR1 MDHEN and CDR2 SYDVKM. The germline V and J ends were trimmed by 3 bases and 5 bases, with 32 bases remaining between them. DNA of the CDR3: TGTGCCAGCAGTTTCTTTCGAGGAAAGGAACTACGGGACAAGTCCCACGAGCAGTACTTC. Its protein product is CASSFFRGKELRDKSHEQYF. Combining the CDR3 with reference TRBV28 and TRBJ2-7 gives the whole variable domain DVKVTQSSRYLVKRTGEKVFLECVQDMDHENMFWYRQDPGLGLRLIYFSYDVKMKEKGDIPEGYSVSREKKERFSLILESASTNQTSMYLCASSFFRGKELRDKSHEQYFGPGTRLTVT.

This chain joins TRBV7-3 and TRBJ1-1; TRBD1 agrees at 8 bases. The CDR3 spans 14 residues. Trimming cost V 3 bases and J 0 bases; bases outside gene matches: 0. Germline assignment: CDR1 SGHTA and CDR2 FQGTGA. CDR3 residues: CASSLTGVNTEAFF. In nucleotides, the CDR3 is TGTGCCAGCAGCTTGACAGGGGTGAACACTGAAGCTTTCTTT.

V is TRBV4-3 and J is TRBJ2-2, with 7 bases identical to TRBD2. This CDR3 is built from 16 residues. After removal of 0 bases from V and 0 bases from J, the junction contained 1 base not matched to a gene. The germline V gene encodes CDR1 LGHNA and CDR2 YSLEER. CDR3 sequence: CASSQDGTTNTGELFF. DNA for the CDR3: TGCGCCAGCAGCCAAGATGGGACTACGAACACCGGGGAGCTGTTTTTT.

The chain carries TRBV5-1 and TRBJ1-4; 8 bases map to TRBD1. Germline V gene sequence: CDR1 SGHRS, CDR2 YFSETQ. The CDR3 spans 15 residues. V trimming: 1 base; J trimming: 8 bases; junction bases outside the gene matches: 7. The CDR3 nucleotides read TGCGCCAGCAGCTTGAGCAGGGGGCTATCCGAAAAACTGTTTTTT. The encoded protein is CASSLSRGLSEKLFF.

This chain connects TRBV7-9 to TRBJ2-1; 10 bases line up with TRBD2. Germline CDR1 is SEHNR and CDR2 is FQNEAQ (reference sequence). The J segment lost 4 bases and the V segment lost 6 bases, leaving 9 bases of the junction unmatched. There are 16 residues in the CDR3. CDR3: CASRPSGTSEYNEQFF. The CDR3, as DNA: TGTGCCAGCAGACCGTCCGGGACTAGCGAGTACAATGAGCAGTTCTTC.

CDR3 coding DNA: TGCGCCAGCAGCTTGGGGGGTGTCTCCTACAATGAGCAGTTCTTC. This codes for CASSLGGVSYNEQFF. V gene TRBV5-1 combines with J gene TRBJ2-1; the D is unclear. Germline CDR1 reads SGHRS; CDR2 reads YFSETQ. Trimming left V 0 bases short and J 0 bases short, with 7 bases between. CDR3 length equals 15 residues. The variable domain in full, completed from reference TRBV5-1 and TRBJ2-1, reads KAGVTQTPRYLIKTRGQQVTLSCSPISGHRSVSWYQQTPGQGLQFLFEYFSETQRNKGNFPGRFSGRQFSNSRSEMNVSTLELGDSALYLCASSLGGVSYNEQFFGPGTRLTVL.

V usage is TRBV11-2 and J usage is TRBJ2-2; D not certain. This CDR3 has 14 residues. V gave up 5 bases and J gave up 6 bases, with 13 bases separating them. Germline CDR1 is SGHAT and CDR2 is FQNNGV. The CDR3 is CASSPLSGAGELFF. CDR3 bases: TGTGCCAGCAGCCCATTATCTGGGGCCGGGGAGCTGTTTTTT.

The chain couples TRBV7-9 to TRBJ2-1; 8 positions match TRBD2. The trim removed 5 bases at V and 4 bases at J, leaving 7 bases unmatched. The CDR3 has 15 residues. Germline CDR1 is SEHNR and CDR2 is FQNEAQ (reference sequence). The CDR3 sequence is CASSPQRELYNEQFF. The CDR3 region has the DNA TGTGCCAGCAGCCCCCAGCGGGAGCTGTACAATGAGCAGTTCTTC.

The chain links TRBV5-1 to TRBJ2-7; D gene uncertain. Trimming took 4 bases from V and 2 from J, leaving 7 bases between them. The CDR3 contains 12 residues. The germline gives CDR1 SGHRS, CDR2 YFSETQ. The CDR3 bases are TGCGCCAGCAGCCCTCCGGCCTACGAGCAGTACTTC. Translated, it gives CASSPPAYEQYF. The complete variable domain, with remaining parts taken from reference TRBV5-1 and TRBJ2-7, reads KAGVTQTPRYLIKTRGQQVTLSCSPISGHRSVSWYQQTPGQGLQFLFEYFSETQRNKGNFPGRFSGRQFSNSRSEMNVSTLELGDSALYLCASSPPAYEQYFGPGTRLTVT.

The chain joins TRBV7-9 to TRBJ1-1; D not certain. From germline, CDR1 is SEHNR and CDR2 FQNEAQ (reference sequence). The CDR3 sequence is 13 residues long. The V gene lost 4 bases and the J gene lost 1 base, with 7 bases spanning the gap. In nucleotides, the CDR3 is TGTGCCAGCAGCTCAGAAGGGAACACTGAAGCTTTCTTT. Its protein product is CASSSEGNTEAFF.

This chain joins TRBV7-9 and TRBJ1-1, with D uncertain. V gave up 5 bases and J gave up 0 bases, with 7 bases separating them. The CDR3 consists of 13 residues. CDR1 is SEHNR and CDR2 is FQNEAQ in the germline V gene (reference sequence). The DNA of the CDR3 is TGTGCCAGCAGCCCCTCTTTGAACACTGAAGCTTTCTTT. Translating it yields CASSPSLNTEAFF.

The gene calls are TRBV5-1 and TRBJ2-1; weak D call: TRBD2 (5 bases). The CDR3 runs to 12 residues. With 2 bases removed from V and 10 bases from J, the gap between germline ends came to 10 bases. CDR1 SGHRS and CDR2 YFSETQ come from the germline V gene. CDR3 sequence: CASSLWSGEQFF. The CDR3 DNA sequence: TGCGCCAGCAGCTTATGGTCGGGGGAGCAGTTCTTC.

This clone was seen once. The J gene is TRBJ2-7, the V gene TRBV28; 12 nucleotides line up with TRBD2. Trimming at V came to 6 bases and at J to 2 bases, leaving 5 bases not matched to a gene. The CDR3 is 15 residues long. Germline CDR1 MDHEN, CDR2 SYDVKM. This chain's CDR3 is CASRTPSGRAYEQYF. The CDR3 region has the DNA TGTGCCAGCAGAACTCCTAGCGGGAGGGCCTACGAGCAGTACTTC.